One and the same sample provided the 14 T cell receptor beta chains below, sequenced in a study of blood T cell repertoires in COVID-19. Here immunoSEQ multiplex PCR was the method, and the copy in TCRdb shows in-frame clones only, minus some. This table has fewer than 80,000 clones, around 90% appearing once. Sequencing used peripheral blood. The receptors come from a human donor in a cohort sampled during active COVID-19.

J is TRBJ2-5 and V is TRBV18, with D possibly being TRBD1 (6 bases). The CDR3 totals 16 residues. V shed 5 bases and J shed 6 bases, with 22 bases lying between them. The germline V gene encodes CDR1 KGHSH and CDR2 LQKENI. CDR3 nucleotides: TGTGCCAGCTCATTGATGACAGGAGCCCTATACCAGACCCAGTACTTC. It translates to CASSLMTGALYQTQYF.

In this sample, this clone turned up a few times. The gene calls are TRBV7-9 and TRBJ1-3; 10 nucleotides agree with TRBD1. CDR3 size: 15 residues. J gave up 2 bases and V 5 bases, and 3 bases lay outside the gene matches. The V gene's germline CDR1 is SEHNR and CDR2 FQNEAQ (reference sequence). This CDR3 is CASSAGTGAGNTIYF. The CDR3 coding sequence is TGTGCCAGCAGCGCCGGGACAGGGGCTGGAAACACCATATATTTT.

The rearrangement links TRBV7-3 to TRBJ2-3, with 9 bases identical to TRBD2. The CDR3 totals 14 residues. V dropped 8 bases and J dropped 2; count of bases not matched to a gene: 5. CDR1 SGHTA and CDR2 FQGTGA come from the germline V gene. CDR3 sequence reads: CASGLAGPTDTQYF. As DNA, the CDR3 is TGTGCCAGCGGGCTAGCGGGACCCACAGATACGCAGTATTTT.

This clone was seen at least ten times. CDR3 residues: CASSLSGYNSPLHF. The CDR3 nucleotides are TGTGCCAGCAGTTTATCGGGGTATAATTCACCCCTCCACTTT. The genes are TRBV6-5 and TRBJ1-6; D remains unclear. CDR3 size: 14 residues. The V end was cut by 4 bases, the J end by 4 bases, with 8 bases between. The germline V gene encodes CDR1 MNHEY and CDR2 SVGAGI.

The chain is built from TRBV4-3 and TRBJ2-1, with 9 bases aligning to TRBD2. V was clipped by 1 base and J by 4 bases; unmatched bases: 11. The CDR3 contains 18 residues. Looked up from germline, CDR1 is LGHNA and CDR2 is YSLEER. The CDR3 spells CASSQGFGGGALYNEQFF. For the CDR3, the DNA is TGCGCCAGCAGCCAAGGGTTTGGCGGGGGGGCCCTATACAATGAGCAGTTCTTC.

The chain carries TRBV27 and TRBJ2-1, with 7 bases identical to TRBD1. The trim removed 9 bases at V and 4 bases at J, leaving 15 bases unmatched. Per germline, CDR1 MNHEY and CDR2 SMNVEV (reference sequence). The length of the CDR3 is 16 residues. For the CDR3, the DNA is TGTGCCAGACGGACAGGAGGCCCTTTTGAGTACAATGAGCAGTTCTTC. As protein: CARRTGGPFEYNEQFF.

This clone was detected only a few times. In the same sample, other DNA sequences code for this CDR3. This sequence joins TRBV11-2 and TRBJ2-2; D call uncertain. The CDR3 is 13 amino acids. CDR1 SGHAT and CDR2 FQNNGV come from the germline V gene. V shed 3 bases and J shed 2 bases, with 4 bases lying between them. The chain's CDR3 is CASSLTNTGELFF. CDR3 nucleotides: TGTGCCAGCAGCTTGACAAACACCGGGGAGCTGTTTTTT.

The chain joins TRBV29-1 to TRBJ2-1; TRBD2 is a possible D gene (5 bases). In germline, CDR1 is SQVTM, CDR2 ANQGSEA. The CDR3 consists of 14 residues. The germline V and J ends were trimmed by 4 bases and 4 bases, with 14 bases remaining between them. CDR3 in amino acids: CSVGQRQTYNEQFF. For the CDR3, the DNA is TGCAGCGTTGGCCAGCGGCAGACTTACAATGAGCAGTTCTTC.

The J gene is TRBJ2-1, the V gene TRBV7-2, with TRBD1 matching 8 bases. The length of the CDR3 is 15 residues. From germline, CDR1 is SGHTA and CDR2 FQGNSA. The junction had 5 bases not matched to a gene; V was cut back by 3 bases and J by 4 bases. Here the CDR3 DNA reads TGTGCCAGCAGCTTGTTGGGACAGGTTTACAATGAGCAGTTCTTC. Its protein product is CASSLLGQVYNEQFF.

The rearrangement uses TRBV6-5 and TRBJ2-5, with D tentatively TRBD1 (7 bases). The ends were cut back, 6 bases at V and 1 base at J, with 15 bases in the middle. CDR1 and CDR2 (germline): MNHEY, SVGAGI. This CDR3 has 15 residues. The CDR3 loop reads CASRAVRGAQETQYF. The CDR3 nucleotides read TGTGCCAGCAGAGCGGTCAGGGGGGCCCAAGAGACCCAGTACTTC.

V is TRBV7-9 and J is TRBJ1-1; 7 bases are shared with TRBD1. V gave up 5 bases and J gave up 2 bases; unmatched junction bases: 8. Germline assignment: CDR1 SEHNR and CDR2 FQNEAQ (reference sequence). There are 15 residues in the CDR3. The CDR3 DNA follows: TGTGCCAGCAGCCTACGACAGGGTCAAAACACTGAAGCTTTCTTT. Amino acids: CASSLRQGQNTEAFF.

This rearrangement joins TRBV5-1 to TRBJ2-2, with D possibly being TRBD2 (6 bases). The CDR3 totals 15 residues. Germline assignment: CDR1 SGHRS and CDR2 YFSETQ. The germline V and J ends were trimmed by 3 bases and 1 base, with 10 bases remaining between them. The CDR3: CASSWGLRNTGELFF. DNA for the CDR3: TGCGCCAGCAGCTGGGGACTGCGGAACACCGGGGAGCTGTTTTTT.

This chain links TRBV14 with TRBJ2-2, with D perhaps matching TRBD2 (5 bases). Trimming removed 4 bases at V and 0 bases at J, with 9 bases between. The CDR3 runs 15 residues. Germline-derived CDR1 and CDR2 are SGHDN and FVKESK. The CDR3 DNA reads TGTGCCAGCAGCCGGTACGGGACGAACACCGGGGAGCTGTTTTTT. Its protein is CASSRYGTNTGELFF.

V usage is TRBV5-8 and J usage is TRBJ1-4; D perhaps matches TRBD1 (6 bases). The CDR3 is 17 residues long. Trimming took off 2 bases at V and 7 bases at J, with 21 bases between the two ends. Germline V gene lookup returns CDR1 SGHTS and CDR2 YDEGEE. CDR3: CASSFPPDRTDGEKLFF. The CDR3 region has the DNA TGTGCCAGCAGCTTTCCGCCTGACAGGACCGATGGTGAAAAACTGTTTTTT. Together with reference TRBV5-8 and TRBJ1-4, the CDR3 gives the full variable domain: EAGVTQSPTHLIKTRGQQATLRCSPISGHTSVYWYQQALGLGLQFLLWYDEGEERNRGNFPPRFSGRQFPNYSSELNVNALELEDSALYLCASSFPPDRTDGEKLFFGSGTQLSVL.